This TCR beta chain was found in a study of immune evolution from preneoplasia to lung adenocarcinoma. Findings and caveats of the study: Later-stage lesions appeared to have more T cells, more diversity, less clonality. Top clone share appeared to fall from AAH through AIS, MIA, adenocarcinoma.

CDR1 SEHNR and CDR2 FQNEAQ come from the germline V gene (reference sequence). This CDR3 spans 18 amino acids. After removal of 1 base from V and 3 bases from J, the junction contained 12 bases not matched to a gene. Repertoires were generated with immunoSEQ multiplex PCR, while TCRdb's copy carries only in-frame clones and drops some. This sample has a few thousand clones, with around 83% found just once. Patients had resection in Japan or China between about 2013 and 2017. On this clone itself: Its matching antigen is unknown.

V gene TRBV7-9 combines with J gene TRBJ2-3, with 8 bases lining up with TRBD1. Sequencing was carried out using FFPE atypical adenomatous hyperplasia tissue from the lung. The sample's subset: atypical adenomatous hyperplasia (AAH), lung preneoplasia. The sequence was obtained from a person in their 70s with lung adenocarcinoma. CDR3 coding DNA: TGTGCCAGCAGCTTAGACTTATACGGGACAGGACATACAGATACGCAGTATTTT. This sequence encodes CASSLDLYGTGHTDTQYF.